This T cell receptor (beta chain) was found in a study of blood T cell repertoires in COVID-19. Study details: Both acute and convalescent COVID-19 samples were obtained from the United States, Italy and Spain.

Original methodology: Reference gene primer amplification gave estimated nucleated cell counts. Data came from immunoSEQ multiplex PCR; TCRdb stores just in-frame clones and leaves some out. That table gives V, J and clone size, and the DNA gave D and trimming. The profile shows more than 200,000 clones, 75% to 85% of them singletons. Germline V lookup: CDR1 SNHLY, CDR2 FYNNEI. This CDR3 contains 14 residues. Trimming took 6 bases from V and 12 from J; bases not matched to a gene: 11. The J gene is TRBJ2-1, the V gene TRBV2; 10 bases align to TRBD2. The sample consisted of peripheral blood. This receptor was obtained from an elderly woman with COVID-19, enrolled during active disease. For the CDR3, the DNA is TGTGCCAGCAGAGAGGTAGCGGGAGGCCCCCGGCAGTTCTTC. It specifies CASREVAGGPRQFF. The whole variable domain, remainder taken from reference TRBV2 and TRBJ2-1, is EPEVTQTPSHQVTQMGQEVILRCVPISNHLYFYWYRQILGQKVEFLVSFYNNEISEKSEIFDDQFSVERPDGSNFTLKIRSTKLEDSAMYFCASREVAGGPRQFFGPGTRLTVL.